Included here is one T cell receptor beta chain sequence, with context. The V and J ends lost 4 bases and 5 bases, in that order; junction bases with no gene match: 10. The CDR3 spans 15 residues. CDR1 and CDR2 from the germline V gene are SNHLY and FYNNEI. The data were taken from a study of blood T cell repertoires in COVID-19. Across the study: Researchers got acute and convalescent COVID-19 samples from the United States, Italy and Spain. In each case, the material was cDNA or gDNA derived from T cells, B-cell-depleted T cells, or PBMCs.

The assay was immunoSEQ multiplex PCR, and TCRdb's table has in-frame clones only and misses some. The table shows fewer than 150,000 clones, with around 85% occurring only once. This receptor was identified in a man aged 45-65 years with acute or convalescent COVID-19. The rearrangement joins TRBV2 to TRBJ1-1, with TRBD1 matching 7 bases. The sequenced material came from peripheral blood. CDR3 sequence reads: CASSGSGGQRTEAFF. CDR3 DNA sequence: TGTGCCAGCAGTGGGTCAGGGGGACAAAGGACTGAAGCTTTCTTT.